This T cell receptor (beta chain) was found in a study of T-cell reconstitution after alpha-beta-depleted transplantation in children. Regarding the study as a whole: Several hundred expanded graft clones reportedly gave rise to the alpha-beta T cells present about two months after transplant. The origin of high day-60 TCRbeta diversity in some patients lay in surviving recipient T cells and thymic progenitors.

V lost 8 bases to trimming and J lost 0 bases, with 11 bases between them. This CDR3 spans 13 amino acids. CDR1 and CDR2 (germline): SGHRS, YFSETQ. For TCRbeta, the library was prepared with unique molecular identifiers. TCRdb used MiXCR to reprocess the PCR reads, holding one entry per CDR3 protein. The sample lists 750,000 to 950,000 distinct CDR3 sequences, roughly 15% occurring once. This clonotype was counted a few times. Its antigen remains unidentified. The sample here was PBMCs, mostly from graft donor cells, taken 360 days after TCRalphabeta/CD19-depleted stem cell transplant. The sequence came from a male patient between 10 and 17 years old who had a stem cell transplant for acute lymphoblastic leukemia, so the T cells may come from the graft donor. J is TRBJ1-2 and V is TRBV5-1; possible D gene TRBD1, 6 bases. CDR3 protein: CASLRTANYGYTF. Here the CDR3 DNA reads TGCGCCAGTCTGCGGACAGCTAACTATGGCTACACCTTC.